This T cell receptor (beta chain) appears in the sequencing data of a study of T cells expressing NK-cell markers. Using the 5' RACE reads, TCRdb records one entry per CDR3 protein without DNA. The sample table includes about 140,000 distinct CDR3 sequences. The V gene's germline CDR1 is DFQATT and CDR2 SNEGSKA (reference sequence). The CDR3 covers 16 residues. The sequenced sample consisted of blood T cells: a sorted CD56 or NKG2C T cell subset, CD4+ or CD8+ T cells, or bulk PBMC T cells (not recorded which). The chain has TRBV20-1 and TRBJ1-2; TCRdb's assignment of TRBD1 cannot be checked, as there is no DNA. The clonotype originates from a man in his late teens or twenties in good health. CDR3 loop: CSARWDTPGQDYGYTF.